This T cell receptor beta chain came from a study of CD8+ T cells in alopecia areata. The sequencing template was cDNA reverse transcribed from extracted RNA. Produced via immunoSEQ multiplex PCR; TCRdb's table is partial and in-frame only. The sample consists of under 300,000 clones, 67% of them appearing once. This CDR3 is built from 12 residues. V was pared by 5 bases and J by 10 bases, with 12 bases between. Germline loops: CDR1 SGHTA, CDR2 FQGNSA. The source was CD4+ T cells sorted from blood, collected at week 0. This TCR came from a human donor with alopecia areata. The chain uses TRBV7-2 and TRBJ2-1; the D gene is possibly TRBD2 (5 bases). The chain's CDR3 is CASSRTLQEQFF. CDR3 DNA sequence: TGTGCCAGCAGCCGGACTCTCCAGGAGCAGTTCTTC.